The 17 T cell receptor beta chains below all came from one sample that was sequenced in a study of blood T cell repertoires in COVID-19 (dated by TCRdb to 2020 to 2022). Library creation used the immunoSEQ multiplex PCR assay. As stored in TCRdb, this immuneACCESS dataset retains in-frame rearrangements with V and J assigned. A fraction of the clones does not appear; measured against another copy, unresolved V genes explain less than half of the discrepancy, and the remainder lacks a known reason. For this sample the table gives fewer than 500,000 clones, of which approximately 90% were detected only once. Clones ranked in the top ten supply just under 2% of the sample. Sequencing used PBMCs or T cells enriched from blood (not recorded which). The source is a woman in her late teens or twenties with acute COVID-19.

J is TRBJ2-3 and V is TRBV21-1; the DNA was not used to check the table's D call, TRBD2. TRBV21-1 is a listed pseudogene. This CDR3 has 17 amino acids. DNA of the CDR3: TGTGCCAGCAGCAAAGGATGGCGGGGGGGCGGTACAGATACGCAGTATTTT. Encoded protein: CASSKGWRGGGTDTQYF.

This chain uses TRBV5-6 with TRBJ2-7, with TRBD2 matching over 16 bases. V shed 7 bases, J shed 7 bases, and the junction held 17 bases outside the gene matches. Germline V CDR1 and CDR2: SGHDT, YYEEEE. The CDR3 runs 18 residues. CDR3 sequence reads: CASASGTSGRASTWEQYF. In DNA form, the CDR3 reads TGTGCCAGCGCCTCCGGGACTAGCGGGAGGGCCTCTACCTGGGAGCAGTACTTC.

This clone was found once. The J gene is TRBJ1-4, the V gene TRBV2, with no clear D. The ends were cut back, 6 bases at V and 9 bases at J, with 8 bases in the middle. The CDR3 length is 11 residues. From germline, CDR1 is SNHLY and CDR2 FYNNEI. The CDR3 reads CASSDKKKLFF. Here the CDR3 DNA reads TGTGCCAGCAGCGACAAGAAAAAACTGTTTTTT.

The chain recombines TRBV5-4 with TRBJ2-3, with 10 bases fitting TRBD2. The CDR3 covers 17 residues. Trimming cost V 0 bases and J 7 bases; bases outside gene matches: 11. The germline V gene has CDR1 SGHNT and CDR2 YYREEE (reference sequence). The CDR3 region is CASSLGVAGGVRNTQYF. Here the CDR3 DNA reads TGTGCCAGCAGCTTGGGGGTAGCGGGAGGAGTGAGAAATACGCAGTATTTT. The complete variable domain, with remaining parts taken from reference TRBV5-4 and TRBJ2-3, reads ETGVTQSPTHLIKTRGQQVTLRCSSQSGHNTVSWYQQALGQGPQFIFQYYREEENGRGNFPPRFSGLQFPNYSSELNVNALELDDSALYLCASSLGVAGGVRNTQYFGPGTRLTVL.

As DNA, the CDR3 is TGTGCCAGCAGGGGGGGACTAGCGGGGAACACAGATACGCAGTATTTT. Translating it yields CASRGGLAGNTDTQYF. The chain has TRBV2 and TRBJ2-3; 13 bases map to TRBD2. CDR3 size: 16 residues. Germline V lookup: CDR1 SNHLY, CDR2 FYNNEI. V shed 6 bases, J shed 2 bases, and the junction held 5 bases outside the gene matches.

The rearrangement links TRBV9 to TRBJ2-7, with a possible D match to TRBD1 (5 bases). This CDR3 region has 13 residues. Trimming took 0 bases from V and 2 from J, leaving 6 bases between them. Germline V gives CDR1 SGDLS, CDR2 YYNGEE. CDR3: CASSVEGTYEQYF. The CDR3 region has the DNA TGTGCCAGCAGCGTAGAGGGGACCTACGAGCAGTACTTC.

The chain recombines TRBV19 with TRBJ2-2; TRBD1 aligns across 10 bases. The V gene's germline CDR1 is LNHDA and CDR2 SQIVND (reference sequence). This CDR3 has 15 residues. V lost 9 bases, J lost 5 bases, and 9 bases stayed unmatched. The DNA for the CDR3 is TGTGCCAGCTTATTCGGGACAGGGGTGACCGGGGAGCTGTTTTTT. It encodes CASLFGTGVTGELFF.

V is TRBV27 and J is TRBJ2-1; 14 nucleotides agree with TRBD2. J gave up 7 bases and V 10 bases, and 18 bases lay outside the gene matches. In germline, CDR1 is MNHEY, CDR2 SMNVEV (reference sequence). This CDR3 has 18 amino acids. CDR3 loop: CANGTWGLAGDNKNEQFF. The DNA for the CDR3 is TGTGCCAACGGAACGTGGGGACTAGCGGGAGATAACAAAAATGAGCAGTTCTTC.

The J gene is TRBJ1-5, the V gene TRBV4-1, with TRBD1 matching 7 bases. V gave up 4 bases and J gave up 9 bases; unmatched junction bases: 6. The V gene's germline CDR1 is MGHRA and CDR2 YSYEKL. This CDR3 region has 13 residues. The CDR3 DNA follows: TGCGCCAGCAGCCCGACGACAGGGCGGCCCCAGCATTTT. As protein: CASSPTTGRPQHF.

Worth noting for this clone: The same CDR3 arises from other DNA sequences in this sample as well. The genes are TRBV5-1 and TRBJ1-4, with TRBD1 identical over 8 bases. V lost 4 bases to trimming and J lost 6 bases; unmatched junction nucleotides: 5. Germline V CDR1 and CDR2: SGHRS, YFSETQ. This CDR3 has 14 residues. CDR3: CASSLGQGYEKLFF. CDR3 nucleotides: TGCGCCAGCAGCCTAGGACAGGGTTATGAAAAACTGTTTTTT.

This clone was counted a single time. V is TRBV7-8 and J is TRBJ2-6, with a tentative D call TRBD2 (6 bases). Trimming removed 5 bases from V and 0 bases from J, with 17 bases in between. CDR3 length: 18 amino acids. The germline gives CDR1 SGHVS, CDR2 FQNEAQ. CDR3 in amino acids: CASSPTGAGPSGANVLTF. DNA of the CDR3: TGTGCCAGCAGCCCCACAGGTGCGGGACCCTCTGGGGCCAACGTCCTGACTTTC.

This clone was observed once. V is TRBV9 and J is TRBJ1-4; TRBD1 might be the D (6 bases). Germline V gives CDR1 SGDLS, CDR2 YYNGEE. The CDR3 extends over 15 amino acids. V was clipped by 4 bases and J by 3 bases, with 13 bases between them. In DNA, the CDR3 is TGTGCCAGCAGCCCCTGGGGGCGGGCTAATGAAAAACTGTTTTTT. Translating it yields CASSPWGRANEKLFF.

V is TRBV27 and J is TRBJ2-3, with a weak D call TRBD2 (6 bases). From germline, CDR1 is MNHEY and CDR2 SMNVEV (reference sequence). The CDR3 runs to 12 residues. V lost 3 bases and J 5 bases, leaving 6 bases between the germline ends. CDR3 in amino acids: CASSFGGDTQYF. For the CDR3, the DNA is TGTGCCAGCAGTTTCGGGGGAGATACGCAGTATTTT.

V usage is TRBV7-9 and J usage is TRBJ2-7; D may be TRBD2 (6 bases). V was trimmed by 5 bases and J by 4 bases, leaving 15 bases between them. The CDR3 extends over 14 amino acids. CDR1 and CDR2 from the germline V gene are SEHNR and FQNEAQ (reference sequence). The CDR3 sequence is CASSPLGTPYEQYF. The CDR3 bases are TGTGCCAGCAGCCCACTCGGGACTCCTTACGAGCAGTACTTC.

This chain joins TRBV2 and TRBJ1-6; 9 nucleotides align to TRBD1. The CDR3 loop spans 15 amino acids. Unmatched junction bases numbered 9, after V lost 6 bases and J lost 9 bases. Germline CDR1 and CDR2: SNHLY and FYNNEI. The CDR3, as DNA: TGTGCCAGCAGGGTACAGGGGGCGTTAGGTTCACCCCTCCACTTT. Its protein is CASRVQGALGSPLHF. Looking up the rest from reference TRBV2 and TRBJ1-6 gives the full variable domain: EPEVTQTPSHQVTQMGQEVILRCVPISNHLYFYWYRQILGQKVEFLVSFYNNEISEKSEIFDDQFSVERPDGSNFTLKIRSTKLEDSAMYFCASRVQGALGSPLHFGNGTRLTVT.

This CDR3 is CSVEENRETQYF. In nucleotides, the CDR3 is TGCAGCGTTGAAGAAAATCGAGAGACCCAGTACTTC. The chain couples TRBV29-1 to TRBJ2-5; D remains ambiguous. V was clipped by 0 bases and J by 4 bases, with 6 bases between them. The CDR3 is 12 residues long. Germline loops: CDR1 SQVTM, CDR2 ANQGSEA.

This clone was counted a single time. The chain links TRBV12-3 or TRBV12-4 to TRBJ1-1; D unclear. The V end lost 6 bases, the J end lost 0 bases, and 8 bases lay between the germline ends. The CDR3 runs 13 residues. CDR3 sequence reads: CASSPQMNTEAFF. The DNA for the CDR3 is TGTGCCAGCAGCCCTCAGATGAACACTGAAGCTTTCTTT.